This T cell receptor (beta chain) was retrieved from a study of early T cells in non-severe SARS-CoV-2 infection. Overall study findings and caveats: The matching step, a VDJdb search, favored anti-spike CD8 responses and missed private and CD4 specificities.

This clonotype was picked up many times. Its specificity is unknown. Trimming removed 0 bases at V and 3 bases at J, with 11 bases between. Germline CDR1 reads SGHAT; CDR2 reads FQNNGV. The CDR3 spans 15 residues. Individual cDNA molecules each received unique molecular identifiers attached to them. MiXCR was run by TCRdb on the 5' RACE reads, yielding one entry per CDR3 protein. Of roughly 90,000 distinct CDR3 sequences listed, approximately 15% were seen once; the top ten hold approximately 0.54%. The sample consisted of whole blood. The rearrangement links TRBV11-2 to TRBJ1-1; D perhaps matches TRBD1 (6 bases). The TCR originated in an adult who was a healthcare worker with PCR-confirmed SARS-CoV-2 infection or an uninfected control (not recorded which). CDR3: CASSLDPRGDTEAFF. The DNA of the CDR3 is TGTGCCAGCAGCTTAGATCCAAGGGGGGACACTGAAGCTTTCTTT.